A selection of T cell receptor beta chains follows, all from one sample in a study of T cell responses to AZD1222 COVID-19 vaccine. TCRdb's table, derived via immunoSEQ multiplex PCR, lists solely in-frame clones and lacks some. The sample includes some 110,000 clones, around 89% of them seen just once. The specimen comprised peripheral blood, sampled on day 0 of AZD1222 vaccination. These receptors came from an adult in good health. The CDR3 runs from the conserved cysteine through the conserved F or W. Each record gives: V gene, CDR3 length, D gene, J gene, clone size, CDR3 protein, CDR3 DNA. A D gene is named only where the DNA matches it firmly. Not all rows give a size; the values are once, few, many and, for expanded clones, a class.

v_call: TRBV19; cdr3_length: 15; d_call: NA; j_call: TRBJ2-3; clone_size: NA; cdr3_aa: CASSIAGAGADTQYF; cdr3_nt: TGTGCCAGTAGTATCGCGGGGGCGGGTGCAGATACGCAGTATTTT
v_call: TRBV29-1; cdr3_length: 12; d_call: NA; j_call: TRBJ1-2; clone_size: NA; cdr3_aa: CSVASANYGYTF; cdr3_nt: TGCAGCGTTGCTTCAGCTAACTATGGCTACACCTTC
v_call: TRBV11-2; cdr3_length: 13; d_call: TRBD1; j_call: TRBJ2-7; clone_size: NA; cdr3_aa: CASSRDRDYEQYF; cdr3_nt: TGTGCCAGCAGCCGGGACAGGGACTACGAGCAGTACTTC
v_call: TRBV11-2; cdr3_length: 13; d_call: NA; j_call: TRBJ2-1; clone_size: NA; cdr3_aa: CASSSWRAHEQFF; cdr3_nt: TGTGCCAGCTCGAGCTGGAGGGCCCATGAGCAGTTCTTC
v_call: TRBV25-1; cdr3_length: 13; d_call: NA; j_call: TRBJ2-7; clone_size: NA; cdr3_aa: CASSDWTAYEQYF; cdr3_nt: TGTGCCAGCAGTGACTGGACAGCTTACGAGCAGTACTTC
v_call: TRBV27; cdr3_length: 16; d_call: TRBD2; j_call: TRBJ2-7; clone_size: NA; cdr3_aa: CASSLWTSGALGEQYF; cdr3_nt: TGTGCCAGCAGTTTATGGACTAGCGGGGCACTTGGGGAGCAGTACTTC
v_call: TRBV5-1; cdr3_length: 13; d_call: NA; j_call: TRBJ1-1; clone_size: once; cdr3_aa: CASSRPPNPEAFF; cdr3_nt: TGCGCCAGCAGCCGCCCCCCAAACCCGGAAGCTTTCTTT
v_call: TRBV19; cdr3_length: 14; d_call: NA; j_call: TRBJ2-1; clone_size: NA; cdr3_aa: CASSIDPALNEQFF; cdr3_nt: TGTGCCAGTAGTATAGATCCAGCCCTCAACGAGCAGTTCTTC
v_call: TRBV7-2; cdr3_length: 16; d_call: TRBD2; j_call: TRBJ2-7; clone_size: NA; cdr3_aa: CASSPDGTSGNYEQYF; cdr3_nt: TGTGCCAGCAGCCCTGATGGGACTAGCGGGAACTACGAGCAGTACTTC
v_call: TRBV18; cdr3_length: 15; d_call: NA; j_call: TRBJ2-1; clone_size: NA; cdr3_aa: CASSPPRGSYNEQFF; cdr3_nt: TGTGCCAGCTCACCACCGAGGGGCTCCTACAATGAGCAGTTCTTC
v_call: TRBV19; cdr3_length: 13; d_call: NA; j_call: TRBJ1-5; clone_size: NA; cdr3_aa: CASTSGLPVAQHF; cdr3_nt: TGTGCCAGTACCTCGGGGCTGCCCGTCGCCCAGCATTTT
v_call: TRBV4-1; cdr3_length: 13; d_call: NA; j_call: TRBJ2-5; clone_size: NA; cdr3_aa: CASSLIFSETQYF; cdr3_nt: TGCGCCAGCAGCCTAATTTTCTCCGAGACCCAGTACTTC
v_call: TRBV7-2; cdr3_length: 14; d_call: NA; j_call: TRBJ2-7; clone_size: NA; cdr3_aa: CASSLKGRAYEQYF; cdr3_nt: TGTGCCAGCAGCTTAAAGGGGCGGGCCTACGAGCAGTACTTC
v_call: TRBV6-5; cdr3_length: 14; d_call: TRBD1; j_call: TRBJ1-2; clone_size: NA; cdr3_aa: CASTRTTGGYGYTF; cdr3_nt: TGTGCCAGCACCAGAACGACAGGGGGATACGGCTACACCTTC
v_call: TRBV2; cdr3_length: 14; d_call: TRBD1; j_call: TRBJ2-1; clone_size: NA; cdr3_aa: CASRDRGLYNEQFF; cdr3_nt: TGTGCCAGCAGAGACAGGGGACTCTACAATGAGCAGTTCTTC
v_call: TRBV6-5; cdr3_length: 14; d_call: NA; j_call: TRBJ2-3; clone_size: once; cdr3_aa: CASSNWDNTDTQYF; cdr3_nt: TGTGCCAGCAGTAACTGGGACAACACAGATACGCAGTATTTT
v_call: TRBV7-7; cdr3_length: 14; d_call: NA; j_call: TRBJ2-7; clone_size: once; cdr3_aa: CASSPGSVGVEQYF; cdr3_nt: TGTGCCAGCAGCCCCGGGTCCGTCGGGGTCGAGCAGTACTTC
v_call: TRBV9; cdr3_length: 14; d_call: NA; j_call: TRBJ2-3; clone_size: NA; cdr3_aa: CASSVAAVIDTQYF; cdr3_nt: TGTGCCAGCAGCGTAGCCGCCGTAATCGATACGCAGTATTTT
v_call: TRBV7-6; cdr3_length: 16; d_call: NA; j_call: TRBJ2-5; clone_size: NA; cdr3_aa: CASSEKTGLGGETQYF; cdr3_nt: TGTGCCAGCAGCGAAAAGACAGGCCTTGGGGGAGAGACCCAGTACTTC
v_call: TRBV7-3; cdr3_length: 15; d_call: NA; j_call: TRBJ2-3; clone_size: once; cdr3_aa: CASSLERGPTDTQYF; cdr3_nt: TGTGCCAGCAGCTTAGAACGGGGGCCCACAGATACGCAGTATTTT